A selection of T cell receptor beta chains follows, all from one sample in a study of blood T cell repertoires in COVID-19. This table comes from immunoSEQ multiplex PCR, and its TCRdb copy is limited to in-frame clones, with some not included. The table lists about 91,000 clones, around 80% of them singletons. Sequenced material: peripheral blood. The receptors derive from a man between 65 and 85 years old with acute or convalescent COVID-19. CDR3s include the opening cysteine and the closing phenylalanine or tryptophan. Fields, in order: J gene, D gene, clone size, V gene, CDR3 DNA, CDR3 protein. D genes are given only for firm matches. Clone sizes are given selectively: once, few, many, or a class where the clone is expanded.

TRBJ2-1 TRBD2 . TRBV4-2 TGTGCCAGCAGCCTGACGACTAGCGGGAGTTTAGATGAGCAGTTCTTC CASSLTTSGSLDEQFF
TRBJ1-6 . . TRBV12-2 TGTGCAAGTCGCCCCCTATGGGGCAGGGCTAATTCACCCCTCCACTTT CASRPLWGRANSPLHF
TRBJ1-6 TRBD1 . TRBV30 TGTGCCCGCCGACAGGGATTTAATTCACCCCTCCACTTT CARRQGFNSPLHF
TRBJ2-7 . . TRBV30 TGTGCCTGGAGTCCCTATCAACAGGGATACGAGCAGTACTTC CAWSPYQQGYEQYF
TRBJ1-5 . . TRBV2 TGTGCCAGCAGTGACCCAGGGGTCAATCAGCCCCAGCATTTT CASSDPGVNQPQHF
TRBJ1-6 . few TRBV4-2 TGTGCCAGCAGCCCAACAGGGAGCTCCTATAATTCACCCCTCCACTTT CASSPTGSSYNSPLHF
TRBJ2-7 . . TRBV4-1 TGCGCCAGCAGCCAAGTAGGAGGGAGGCTGAACCACGAGCAGTACTTC CASSQVGGRLNHEQYF
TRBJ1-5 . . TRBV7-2 TGTGCCAGCAGCCCCGGACAGCGCAATCAGCCCCAGCATTTT CASSPGQRNQPQHF
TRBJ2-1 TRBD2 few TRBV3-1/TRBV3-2 TGTGCCAGCAGCCAAGGTTTGCTAGCGGGAGCCAATGAGCAGTTCTTC CASSQGLLAGANEQFF
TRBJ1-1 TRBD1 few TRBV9 TGTGCCAGCAGCGTAGCTCCGGGACAGGGTGAAGCTTTCTTT CASSVAPGQGEAFF
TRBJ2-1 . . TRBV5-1 TGCGCCAGCAGCTCGGGAGGGACAGTACGCAATGAGCAGTTCTTC CASSSGGTVRNEQFF
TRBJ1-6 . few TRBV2 TGTGCCGGGAGTCGGCAGGCCTCCTATAATTCACCCCTCCACTTT CAGSRQASYNSPLHF
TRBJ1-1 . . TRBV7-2 TGTGCCAGCAGCTTATGGCAGAACACTGAAGCTTTCTTT CASSLWQNTEAFF
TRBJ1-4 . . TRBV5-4 TGTGCCAGCAGCTACGTCCCGGGGGTCACTAATGAAAAACTGTTTTTT CASSYVPGVTNEKLFF
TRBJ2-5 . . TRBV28 TGTGCCAGCAGTTTATTGAGAGGCCAAGAGACCCAGTACTTC CASSLLRGQETQYF
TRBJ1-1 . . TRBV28 TGTGCCAGCAGCCTCTTCCTCACTGAAGCTTTCTTT CASSLFLTEAFF
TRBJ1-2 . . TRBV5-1 TGCGCCAGCAGCCTCGAGACAGCGACCTATGGCTACACCTTC CASSLETATYGYTF
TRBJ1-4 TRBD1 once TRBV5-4 TGTGCCAGCAGCGCAAGACAGGGTGGCGAAACTAATGAAAAACTGTTTTTT CASSARQGGETNEKLFF
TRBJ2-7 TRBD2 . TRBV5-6 TGTGCCAGCAGCCGACAGGGGCCGGGACTAGCGGGAGTTCGGTACGAGCAGTACTTC CASSRQGPGLAGVRYEQYF
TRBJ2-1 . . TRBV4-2 TGTGCCAGCAGCCAAGCTTACAGGGCGGGTGAGCAGTTCTTC CASSQAYRAGEQFF
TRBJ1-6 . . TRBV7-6 TGTGCCAGCAGCTTAGCAACAGGGTATAATTCACCCCTCCACTTT CASSLATGYNSPLHF
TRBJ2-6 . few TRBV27 TGTGCCAGCCGTTCGGACGTCTCACAGGGCTCTGGGGCCAACGTCCTGACTTTC CASRSDVSQGSGANVLTF
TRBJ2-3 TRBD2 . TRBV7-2 TGTGCCAGCAGCTTAGGACCCCTAGCGGCGACAGATACGCAGTATTTT CASSLGPLAATDTQYF
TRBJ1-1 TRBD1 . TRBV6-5 TGTGCCAGCAGTTCATTACCGGGACAGGGGAAACCTGAAGCTTTCTTT CASSSLPGQGKPEAFF
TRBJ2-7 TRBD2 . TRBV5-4 TGTGCCAGCAGCAGCATGAGGGGGCTAGCGGGAGGCGAGCAGTACTTC CASSSMRGLAGGEQYF
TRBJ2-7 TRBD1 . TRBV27 TGTGCCAGCAGCGCGGACAGGGGAGGAACCTACGAGCAGTACTTC CASSADRGGTYEQYF